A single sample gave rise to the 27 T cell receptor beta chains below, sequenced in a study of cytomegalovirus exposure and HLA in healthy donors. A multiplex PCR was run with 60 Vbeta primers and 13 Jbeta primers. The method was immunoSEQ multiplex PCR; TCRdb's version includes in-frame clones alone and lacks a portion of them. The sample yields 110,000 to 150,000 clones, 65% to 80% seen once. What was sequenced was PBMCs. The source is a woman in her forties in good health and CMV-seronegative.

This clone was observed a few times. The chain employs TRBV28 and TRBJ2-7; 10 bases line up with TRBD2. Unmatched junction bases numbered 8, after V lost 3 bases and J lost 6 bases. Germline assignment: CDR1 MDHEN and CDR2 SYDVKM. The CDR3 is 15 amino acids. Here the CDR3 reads CASSFSGGALREQYF. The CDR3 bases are TGTGCCAGCAGTTTCAGCGGGGGGGCCCTTCGCGAGCAGTACTTC.

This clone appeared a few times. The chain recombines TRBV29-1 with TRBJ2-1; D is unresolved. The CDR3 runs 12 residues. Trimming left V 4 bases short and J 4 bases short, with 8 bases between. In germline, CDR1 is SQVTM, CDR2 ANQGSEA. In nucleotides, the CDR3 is TGCAGCGTTGGTTCCCCTTACAATGAGCAGTTCTTC. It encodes CSVGSPYNEQFF.

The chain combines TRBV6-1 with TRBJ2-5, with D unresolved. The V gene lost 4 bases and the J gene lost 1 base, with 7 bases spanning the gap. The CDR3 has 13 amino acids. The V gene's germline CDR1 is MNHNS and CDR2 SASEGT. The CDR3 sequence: CASSAGFQETQYF. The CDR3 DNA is TGTGCCAGCAGTGCAGGATTCCAAGAGACCCAGTACTTC.

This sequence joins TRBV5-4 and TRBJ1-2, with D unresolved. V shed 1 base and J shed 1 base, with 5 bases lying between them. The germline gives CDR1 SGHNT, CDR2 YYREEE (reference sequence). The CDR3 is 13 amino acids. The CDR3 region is CASSLQNNYGYTF. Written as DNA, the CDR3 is TGTGCCAGCAGCTTGCAGAATAACTATGGCTACACCTTC.

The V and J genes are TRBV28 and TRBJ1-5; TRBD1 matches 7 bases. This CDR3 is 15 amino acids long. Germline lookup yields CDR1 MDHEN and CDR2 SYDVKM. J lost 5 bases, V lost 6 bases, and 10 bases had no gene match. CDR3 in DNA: TGTGCCAGCAGCCGCGGGACAGTCAGGGATCAGCCCCAGCATTTT. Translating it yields CASSRGTVRDQPQHF.

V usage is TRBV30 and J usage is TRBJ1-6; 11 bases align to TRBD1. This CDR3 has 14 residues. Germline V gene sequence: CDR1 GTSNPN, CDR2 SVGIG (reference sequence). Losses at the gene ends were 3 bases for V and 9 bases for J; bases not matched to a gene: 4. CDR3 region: CAWSVGQGASPLHF. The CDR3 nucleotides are TGTGCCTGGAGCGTCGGACAGGGGGCTTCACCCCTCCACTTT.

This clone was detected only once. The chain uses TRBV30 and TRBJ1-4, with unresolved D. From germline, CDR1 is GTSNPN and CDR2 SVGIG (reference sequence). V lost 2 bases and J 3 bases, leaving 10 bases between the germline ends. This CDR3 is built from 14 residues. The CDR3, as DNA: TGTGCCTGGAGTAGAGGCGGGTCTAATGAAAAACTGTTTTTT. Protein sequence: CAWSRGGSNEKLFF.

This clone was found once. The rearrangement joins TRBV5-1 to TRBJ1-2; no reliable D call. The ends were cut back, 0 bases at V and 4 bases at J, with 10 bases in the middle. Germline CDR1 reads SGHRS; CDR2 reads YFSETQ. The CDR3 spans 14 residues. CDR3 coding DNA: TGCGCCAGCAGCTTGGTGACTGATGGCTATGGCTACACCTTC. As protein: CASSLVTDGYGYTF.

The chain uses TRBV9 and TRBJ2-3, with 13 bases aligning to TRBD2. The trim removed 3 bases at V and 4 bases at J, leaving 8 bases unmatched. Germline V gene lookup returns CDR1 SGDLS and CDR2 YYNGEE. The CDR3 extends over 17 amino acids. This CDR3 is CASSARTSGSMADTQYF. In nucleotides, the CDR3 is TGTGCCAGCAGCGCTAGGACTAGCGGGAGTATGGCAGATACGCAGTATTTT.

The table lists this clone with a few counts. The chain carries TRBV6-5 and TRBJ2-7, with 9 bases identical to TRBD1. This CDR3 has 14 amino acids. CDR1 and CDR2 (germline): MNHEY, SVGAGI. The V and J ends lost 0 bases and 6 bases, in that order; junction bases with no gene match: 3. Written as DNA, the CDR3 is TGTGCCAGCAGTTACTCGGGACAGGGCGGCGAGCAGTACTTC. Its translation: CASSYSGQGGEQYF.

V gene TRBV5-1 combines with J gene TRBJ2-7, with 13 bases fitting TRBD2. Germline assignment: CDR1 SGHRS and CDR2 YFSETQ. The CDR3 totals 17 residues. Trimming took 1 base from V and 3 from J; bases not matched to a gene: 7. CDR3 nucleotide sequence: TGCGCCAGCAGCTTGACTAGCGGGAGGGCCGGGGTCTACGAGCAGTACTTC. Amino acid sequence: CASSLTSGRAGVYEQYF.

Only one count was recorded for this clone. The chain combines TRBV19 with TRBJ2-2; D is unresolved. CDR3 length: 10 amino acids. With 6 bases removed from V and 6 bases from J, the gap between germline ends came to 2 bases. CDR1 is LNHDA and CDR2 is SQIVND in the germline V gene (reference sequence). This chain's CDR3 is CASSSGELFF. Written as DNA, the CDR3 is TGTGCCAGTAGCTCCGGGGAGCTGTTTTTT.

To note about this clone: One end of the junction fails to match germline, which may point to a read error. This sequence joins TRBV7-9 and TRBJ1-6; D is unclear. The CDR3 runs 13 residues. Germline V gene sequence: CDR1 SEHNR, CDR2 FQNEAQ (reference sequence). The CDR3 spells CSSSPISEFPLHF. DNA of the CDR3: TGTTCCAGCAGCCCTATCTCGGAGTTTCCCCTCCACTTT.

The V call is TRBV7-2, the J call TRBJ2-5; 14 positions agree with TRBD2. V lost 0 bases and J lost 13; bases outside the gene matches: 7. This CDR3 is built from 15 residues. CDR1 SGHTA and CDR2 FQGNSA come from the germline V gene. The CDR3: CASSLAGLAGVGLYF. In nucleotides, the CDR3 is TGTGCCAGCAGCTTAGCGGGACTAGCGGGAGTCGGCCTGTACTTC.

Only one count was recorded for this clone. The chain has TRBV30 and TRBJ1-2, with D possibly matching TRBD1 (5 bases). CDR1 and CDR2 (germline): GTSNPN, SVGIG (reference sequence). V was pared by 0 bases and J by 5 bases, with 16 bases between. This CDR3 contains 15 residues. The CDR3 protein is CAWSVGTWRTYGYTF. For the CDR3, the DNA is TGTGCCTGGAGTGTAGGAACCTGGCGGACATATGGCTACACCTTC.

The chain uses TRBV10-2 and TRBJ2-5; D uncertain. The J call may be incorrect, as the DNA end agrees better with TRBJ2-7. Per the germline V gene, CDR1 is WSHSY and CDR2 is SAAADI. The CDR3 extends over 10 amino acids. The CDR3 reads CASSEVEQYF. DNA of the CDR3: TGCGCCAGCAGTGAAGTCGAGCAGTACTTC.

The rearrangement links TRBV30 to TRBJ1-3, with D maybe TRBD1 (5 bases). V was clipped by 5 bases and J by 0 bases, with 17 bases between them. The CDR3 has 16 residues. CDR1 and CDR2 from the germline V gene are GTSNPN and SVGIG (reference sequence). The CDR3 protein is CAWASYGASSGNTIYF. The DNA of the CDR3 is TGTGCCTGGGCCTCCTATGGGGCGAGCTCTGGAAACACCATATATTTT.

The CDR3 DNA reads TGTGCCAGCAGAAACTCAGGGAATAACTATGGCTACACCTTC. Protein sequence: CASRNSGNNYGYTF. The chain combines TRBV6-5 with TRBJ1-2, with D tentatively TRBD1 (5 bases). Germline assignment: CDR1 MNHEY and CDR2 SVGAGI. This CDR3 contains 14 residues. V lost 6 bases and J lost 1, with 12 bases in between.

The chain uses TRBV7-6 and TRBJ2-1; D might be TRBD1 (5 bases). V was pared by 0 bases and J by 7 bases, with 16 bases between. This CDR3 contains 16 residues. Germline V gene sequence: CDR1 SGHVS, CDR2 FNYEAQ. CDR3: CASSLAPPQGKNEQFF. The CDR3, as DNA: TGTGCCAGCAGCTTAGCCCCCCCCCAGGGAAAGAATGAGCAGTTCTTC.

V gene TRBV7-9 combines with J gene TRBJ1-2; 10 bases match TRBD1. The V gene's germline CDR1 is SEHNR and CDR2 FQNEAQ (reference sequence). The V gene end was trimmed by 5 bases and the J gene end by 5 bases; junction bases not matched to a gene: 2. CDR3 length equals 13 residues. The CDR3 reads CASSPGQGYGYTF. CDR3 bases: TGTGCCAGCAGCCCGGGACAGGGGTATGGCTACACCTTC.

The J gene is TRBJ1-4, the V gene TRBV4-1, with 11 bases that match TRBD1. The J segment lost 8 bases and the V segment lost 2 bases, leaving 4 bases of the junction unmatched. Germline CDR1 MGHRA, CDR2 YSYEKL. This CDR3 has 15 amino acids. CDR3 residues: CASSQTGTGGEKLFF. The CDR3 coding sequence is TGCGCCAGCAGCCAAACCGGGACAGGGGGGGAAAAACTGTTTTTT.

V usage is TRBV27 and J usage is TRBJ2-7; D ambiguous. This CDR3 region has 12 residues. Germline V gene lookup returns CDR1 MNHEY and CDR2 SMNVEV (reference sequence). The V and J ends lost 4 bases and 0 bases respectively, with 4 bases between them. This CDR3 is CASSSYSYEQYF. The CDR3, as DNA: TGTGCCAGCAGTTCCTACTCCTACGAGCAGTACTTC.

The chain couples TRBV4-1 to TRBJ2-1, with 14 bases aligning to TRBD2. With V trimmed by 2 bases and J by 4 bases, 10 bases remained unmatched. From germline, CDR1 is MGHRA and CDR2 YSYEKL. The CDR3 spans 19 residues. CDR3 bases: TGCGCCAGCAGCCAACTTTGGACTAGCGGGGGGACGCTATACAATGAGCAGTTCTTC. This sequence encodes CASSQLWTSGGTLYNEQFF.

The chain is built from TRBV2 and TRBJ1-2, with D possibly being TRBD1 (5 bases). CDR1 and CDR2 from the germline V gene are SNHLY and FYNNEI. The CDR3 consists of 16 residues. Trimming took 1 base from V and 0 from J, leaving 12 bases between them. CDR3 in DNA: TGTGCCAGCAGTGAAGTCCAGGGCCCCTCTAACTATGGCTACACCTTC. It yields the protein CASSEVQGPSNYGYTF.

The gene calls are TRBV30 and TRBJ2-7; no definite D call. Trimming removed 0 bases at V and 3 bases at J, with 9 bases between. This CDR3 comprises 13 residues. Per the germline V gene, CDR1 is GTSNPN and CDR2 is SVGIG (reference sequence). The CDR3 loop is CAWSVRYHYEQYF. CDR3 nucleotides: TGTGCCTGGAGTGTACGGTATCACTACGAGCAGTACTTC.

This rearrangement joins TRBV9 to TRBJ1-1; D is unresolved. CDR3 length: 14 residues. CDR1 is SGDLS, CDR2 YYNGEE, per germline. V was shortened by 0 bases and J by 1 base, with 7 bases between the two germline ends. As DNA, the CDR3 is TGTGCCAGCAGCGTAGGGGCCCGGAACACTGAAGCTTTCTTT. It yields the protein CASSVGARNTEAFF.

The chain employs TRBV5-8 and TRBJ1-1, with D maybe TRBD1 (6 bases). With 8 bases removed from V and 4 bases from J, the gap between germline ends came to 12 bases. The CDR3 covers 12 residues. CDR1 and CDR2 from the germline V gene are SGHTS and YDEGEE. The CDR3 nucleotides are TGTGCCAGTAACAGGGATCCCACTGAAGCTTTCTTT. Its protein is CASNRDPTEAFF.